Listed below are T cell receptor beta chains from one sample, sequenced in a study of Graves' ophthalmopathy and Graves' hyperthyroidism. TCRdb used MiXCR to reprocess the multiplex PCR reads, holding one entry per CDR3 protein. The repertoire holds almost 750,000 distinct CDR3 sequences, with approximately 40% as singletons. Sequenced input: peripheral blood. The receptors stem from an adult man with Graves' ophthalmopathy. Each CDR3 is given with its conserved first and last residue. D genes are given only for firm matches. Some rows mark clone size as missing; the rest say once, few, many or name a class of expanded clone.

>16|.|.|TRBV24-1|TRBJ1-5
TGTGCCAGCAGTTATCTGGCGGTTGGGAGCAATCAGCCCCAGCATTTT
CASSYLAVGSNQPQHF
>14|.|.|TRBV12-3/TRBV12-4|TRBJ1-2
TGTGCCAGCAGTTTAGATACAGGGTTTTATGGCTACACCTTC
CASSLDTGFYGYTF
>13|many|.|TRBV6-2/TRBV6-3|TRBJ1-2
TGTGCCAGCAGTTTGTCCCAGGGCTATGGCTACACCTTC
CASSLSQGYGYTF
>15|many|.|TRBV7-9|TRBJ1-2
TGTGCCAGCAGCTTTACCCCTCCCGGGGCCTATGGCTACACCTTC
CASSFTPPGAYGYTF
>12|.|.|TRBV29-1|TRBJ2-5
TGCAGCGTTGAAAAAGATGTGGAGACCCAGTACTTC
CSVEKDVETQYF
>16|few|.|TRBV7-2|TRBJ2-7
TGTGCCAGCAGCTTACTCTTCCCGGACCAGGGGGGCGAGCAGTACTTC
CASSLLFPDQGGEQYF
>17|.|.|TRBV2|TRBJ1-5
TGTGCCAGCAGTCCCCATGGGCTTCTGAAAGAGAGTGCGCCCCAGCATTTT
CASSPHGLLKESAPQHF
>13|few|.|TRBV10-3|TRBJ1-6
TGTGCCTCGGGGGAAAGGGGAGGGTCACCCCTCCACTTT
CASGERGGSPLHF
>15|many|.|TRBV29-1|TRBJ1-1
TGCAGCGCCGGACTGGGATCGAACAGAAACACTGAAGCTTTCTTT
CSAGLGSNRNTEAFF
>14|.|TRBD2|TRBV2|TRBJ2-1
TGTGCCAGCTGGGGTAGCGGGGGAGGCAATGAGCAGTTCTTC
CASWGSGGGNEQFF
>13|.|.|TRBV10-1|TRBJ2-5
TGCGCCAGCAGTGAGGGCTTTAAGGGGACCCAGTACTTC
CASSEGFKGTQYF
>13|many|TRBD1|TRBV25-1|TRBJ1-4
TGTGCCAGTACAGGGGGCGGGGGTGAAAAACTGTTTTTT
CASTGGGGEKLFF
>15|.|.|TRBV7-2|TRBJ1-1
TGTGCCAGCAACCGTGGACAGACTATGAACACTGAAGCTTTCTTT
CASNRGQTMNTEAFF
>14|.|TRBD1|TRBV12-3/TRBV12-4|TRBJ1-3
TGTGCCAGCAGTTGGACAGGGGAGGGAAACACCATATATTTT
CASSWTGEGNTIYF
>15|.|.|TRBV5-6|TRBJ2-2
TGTGCCAGCAGCTTGGGGGCGACTTCAACCGGGGAGCTGTTTTTT
CASSLGATSTGELFF
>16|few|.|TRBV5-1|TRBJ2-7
TGCGCCAGCAGCTTCACTGGGCCTTCCTCCCCCTACGAGCAGTACTTC
CASSFTGPSSPYEQYF
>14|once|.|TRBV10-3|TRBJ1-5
TGTGCCATCAGTCCTCACCGGGACGAAATCTACGAGCATTTT
CAISPHRDEIYEHF
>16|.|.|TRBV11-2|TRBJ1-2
TGTGCCAGCAGCTTAGATCCGCTCGGGGCTGTCTATGGCCACACCTTC
CASSLDPLGAVYGHTF